These T cell receptor beta chains were read from a single sample in a study of blood T cell repertoires in COVID-19. Profiling relied on immunoSEQ multiplex PCR, and the TCRdb table lists in-frame clones only, not all of them. Of about 100,000 clones listed, approximately 80% were seen once; the top ten hold around an eighth. Sequencing input: peripheral blood. These receptors originate from a man aged 45 to 65 with active or convalescent COVID-19. Each CDR3 is given without its conserved first and last residue. The order of the fields is J gene, V gene, clone size, CDR3 protein. Size tells how often a clone was seen (once, few, many) or the class of an expanded clone, and some rows leave it out.

>TRBJ2-1|TRBV27|-
ASSNRESGNEQF
>TRBJ2-1|TRBV11-3|-
ASSLEGVNEQF
>TRBJ2-3|TRBV2|once
ASSTLGASTDTQY
>TRBJ1-2|TRBV7-9|-
ASSEQEGDRFT
>TRBJ1-4|TRBV29-1|-
SVGDFGLGEKLF
>TRBJ1-6|TRBV11-3|-
ASSRRPGQGNSPLH
>TRBJ1-2|TRBV7-2|-
ASSFPGTLPYDYGYT
>TRBJ1-2|TRBV19|-
ASGLGTDYGYT
>TRBJ1-4|TRBV19|-
ASSIRGSTNEKLF
>TRBJ2-3|TRBV29-1|-
SAPRGGQADTQY
>TRBJ1-4|TRBV19|-
ASRTVGNEKLF
>TRBJ2-5|TRBV7-3|-
ASSLGRTGGETQY
>TRBJ1-4|TRBV3-1/TRBV3-2|-
ARTGVFEKLF
>TRBJ2-1|TRBV11-3|-
ASSLTSGSFDEQF
>TRBJ1-4|TRBV3-1/TRBV3-2|-
ASSQGRAWEKLF
>TRBJ2-2|TRBV27|-
ASRRDGELF
>TRBJ1-1|TRBV18|-
ASSLGTGGTEAF
>TRBJ1-6|TRBV7-2|-
ASSRTGVGSPLH
>TRBJ2-7|TRBV6-5|-
ASSYRTGIEGQY
>TRBJ2-7|TRBV29-1|-
SVGINKGTYEQY
>TRBJ2-1|TRBV9|-
ASSVAQGEVVNEQF
>TRBJ2-7|TRBV6-5|few
ASSNLARGDEQY
>TRBJ2-3|TRBV12-3/TRBV12-4|-
ASRIISTDTQY
>TRBJ2-1|TRBV4-2|-
ASSRELAGGPPF
>TRBJ2-7|TRBV7-9|few
ASSMDLSAYEQY
>TRBJ1-2|TRBV6-4|-
ASSRDRNYGYT
>TRBJ2-5|TRBV24-1|-
ATSDGGAEETQY
>TRBJ2-7|TRBV5-4|-
ASSPGTSDTYEQY
>TRBJ2-2|TRBV5-4|-
ASSSPGQNTGELF
>TRBJ1-4|TRBV5-1|-
ASSLDRVGEKLF
>TRBJ1-1|TRBV10-2|-
ASSEVGANTEAF
>TRBJ1-5|TRBV6-5|-
ASSDRGDRPQH
>TRBJ1-1|TRBV15|-
ATGGPMNTEAF
>TRBJ1-1|TRBV3-1/TRBV3-2|-
ASSPGQGAGAF
>TRBJ2-7|TRBV11-2|-
ASSHYEQY
>TRBJ2-3|TRBV6-5|-
ASSYSITGGGTQY
>TRBJ1-1|TRBV1|-
TSSQDKSTVMEQGNLNTEAF
>TRBJ1-1|TRBV28|-
ASSSGMNTEAF
>TRBJ2-1|TRBV3-1/TRBV3-2|once
ASSLETGQTNEQF
>TRBJ2-3|TRBV5-1|-
ASSQTSGTDTQY
>TRBJ2-7|TRBV19|-
ASTPSGRFYEQY
>TRBJ1-6|TRBV2|few
ASSEITPDNSPLH